This TCR beta chain was captured by sequencing in a study of cytomegalovirus exposure and HLA in healthy donors. Healthy bone marrow donors supplied every sample. The PCR made use of 60 Vbeta and 13 Jbeta primers. Assay used: immunoSEQ multiplex PCR; TCRdb lists only in-frame clones, some missing. The data show about 110,000 clones, with just under 70% seen just once and approximately 8.6% held by the top ten. This CDR3 is 14 amino acids long. Per germline, CDR1 SGHNT and CDR2 YENEEA. V was pared by 5 bases and J by 0 bases, with 3 bases of the junction left unmatched. The specimen was PBMCs. This TCR was recovered from a man aged 30-40 years in good health and CMV-seropositive. This chain connects TRBV11-3 to TRBJ1-1; 7 bases map to TRBD1. As DNA, the CDR3 is TGTGCCAGCAGCGAGGGACAGATGAACACTGAAGCTTTCTTT. It translates to CASSEGQMNTEAFF.